This T cell receptor beta chain emerged from a study of cytotoxic CD8 clonotypes in ibrutinib-treated CLL. On the study more broadly: Included were 11 to 12 relapsed/refractory and approximately 15 treatment-naive patients, of whom some 18 were IGHV unmutated. Broader study findings: Baseline values of clonality outstripped age-matched healthy donors and followed circulating CD8+ T-cell counts. Public clonotypes, found uncommonly, either contracted or stayed stable on treatment.

J lost 2 bases, V lost 5 bases, and 5 bases had no gene match. Germline V gives CDR1 SNHLY, CDR2 FYNNEI. The CDR3 loop spans 15 amino acids. Remarks on this clone: Its target is not known.

Investigators sought sequencing depths of between 1 in 200,000 and 1 in 1 million T cells. Profiled with immunoSEQ multiplex PCR; TCRdb holds only in-frame clones, not every one. This table holds some 15,000 clones, less than 80% found once. The receptor was derived from a human donor with chronic lymphocytic leukemia. The sample consisted of PBMCs, taken before ibrutinib treatment. The chain recombines TRBV2 with TRBJ1-1; 10 bases are a match to TRBD1. The CDR3 DNA reads TGTGCCAGCAGTTCGACAGGGGGCGGAAACACTGAAGCTTTCTTT. It is translated as CASSSTGGGNTEAFF. The entire variable domain, with the rest obtained from reference TRBV2 and TRBJ1-1, is as follows: EPEVTQTPSHQVTQMGQEVILRCVPISNHLYFYWYRQILGQKVEFLVSFYNNEISEKSEIFDDQFSVERPDGSNFTLKIRSTKLEDSAMYFCASSSTGGGNTEAFFGQGTRLTVV.